This passage covers 31 T cell receptor beta chains from one sample sequenced in a study of Ad26.COV2.S vaccination and SARS-CoV-2 variants (dated by TCRdb to about 2021). To prepare the library, the immunoSEQ multiplex PCR assay was applied. In its TCRdb copy, this immuneACCESS table keeps in-frame sequences only and misses some clones. Where compared with another copy, unresolved V genes explain less than half of these, and the others have no known cause. The sample table lists 300,000 to 500,000 clones, about 88% of them with a count of one. 3.5% of the sample belongs to the ten largest clones. The treatment or condition label corresponds to: about 20 received Ad26.COV2.S at low or high dose, single or two shots; roughly 5 received placebo; per-sample allocation not given. For vaccine and placebo recipients, repertoires were sequenced using samples collected on day 63 after the first injection.

Sequenced here: peripheral blood, sampled in a trial of Ad26.COV2.S vaccine versus placebo. The receptors here all came from a person aged 18 to 59 who received the Ad26.COV2.S COVID-19 vaccine or a placebo.

This clone came up once. The rearrangement links TRBV5-1 to TRBJ2-1; 7 positions match TRBD2. Trimming cost V 5 bases and J 10 bases; bases outside gene matches: 24. Germline CDR1 and CDR2: SGHRS and YFSETQ. CDR3 size: 18 residues. CDR3 region: CASRDQVSGARKFVEQFF. CDR3 nucleotide sequence: TGCGCCAGCAGGGATCAAGTCAGCGGGGCTAGGAAATTTGTCGAGCAGTTCTTC.

There are a few counts of this clone. This rearrangement joins TRBV5-4 to TRBJ1-2, with D uncertain. Trimming stripped 2 bases from V and 2 bases from J, with 10 bases between. Germline loops: CDR1 SGHNT, CDR2 YYREEE (reference sequence). The CDR3 is 14 residues long. The CDR3 loop is CASSLGSQNYGYTF. Written as DNA, the CDR3 is TGTGCCAGCAGCTTAGGCAGTCAGAACTATGGCTACACCTTC. Filled out from reference TRBV5-4 and TRBJ1-2, the complete variable domain reads ETGVTQSPTHLIKTRGQQVTLRCSSQSGHNTVSWYQQALGQGPQFIFQYYREEENGRGNFPPRFSGLQFPNYSSELNVNALELDDSALYLCASSLGSQNYGYTFGSGTRLTVV.

The V and J genes are TRBV7-8 and TRBJ1-1; D gene unclear. Germline CDR1 reads SGHVS; CDR2 reads FQNEAQ. V was shortened by 2 bases and J by 0 bases, with 13 bases between the two germline ends. The CDR3 runs to 16 residues. This CDR3 is CASSLYSERMNTEAFF. The CDR3, as DNA: TGTGCCAGCAGCTTATATTCCGAACGGATGAACACTGAAGCTTTCTTT.

The chain has TRBV7-8 and TRBJ1-3, with unresolved D. The CDR3 sequence is 17 residues long. Trimming cost V 1 base and J 0 bases, with 13 bases left between them. Germline V gene data show CDR1 as SGHVS and CDR2 as FQNEAQ. CDR3 coding DNA: TGTGCCAGCAGCTTAGGTGGAGTACTGACCTCTGGAAACACCATATATTTT. Its protein product is CASSLGGVLTSGNTIYF.

The chain carries TRBV19 and TRBJ2-3, with D uncertain. The CDR3 loop spans 12 amino acids. The germline CDR1 and CDR2 sequences are LNHDA and SQIVND (reference sequence). The germline V and J ends were trimmed by 6 bases and 3 bases, with 7 bases remaining between them. The CDR3 sequence: CASRDATDTQYF. CDR3 nucleotides: TGTGCCAGTAGGGATGCGACAGATACGCAGTATTTT.

The chain has TRBV27 and TRBJ2-7; 8 nucleotides align to TRBD2. With V trimmed by 2 bases and J by 6 bases, 9 bases remained unmatched. Germline V gene lookup returns CDR1 MNHEY and CDR2 SMNVEV (reference sequence). The CDR3 has 15 residues. The CDR3 here is CASSLNPGGGGEQYF. The CDR3 DNA is TGTGCCAGCAGTTTAAACCCCGGGGGGGGAGGCGAGCAGTACTTC.

V usage is TRBV6-5 and J usage is TRBJ1-2, with no clear D. The CDR3 covers 14 residues. V lost 3 bases to trimming and J lost 9 bases, with 17 bases between them. Germline V gene sequence: CDR1 MNHEY, CDR2 SVGAGI. In nucleotides, the CDR3 is TGTGCCAGCAGTTATTCGCCCGGGGTGACCAGCTACACCTTC. Protein: CASSYSPGVTSYTF.

The rearrangement links TRBV6-5 to TRBJ2-2, with D maybe TRBD2 (7 bases). CDR3 length: 16 residues. From germline, CDR1 is MNHEY and CDR2 SVGAGI. V lost 2 bases, J lost 4 bases, and 14 bases lay in between. The CDR3 nucleotides read TGTGCCAGCAGTTACCTCGGGGGGCCAGGCACCGGGGAGCTGTTTTTT. Its protein is CASSYLGGPGTGELFF.

The J gene is TRBJ1-3, the V gene TRBV2; D might be TRBD1 (5 bases). This CDR3 has 15 amino acids. The germline V gene encodes CDR1 SNHLY and CDR2 FYNNEI. The germline V and J ends were trimmed by 6 bases and 4 bases, with 16 bases remaining between them. The DNA of the CDR3 is TGTGCCAGCAGGACATCCGGGACTTCGGGAAACACCATATATTTT. It translates to CASRTSGTSGNTIYF.

The table lists this clone with a count of one. The rearrangement joins TRBV10-3 to TRBJ2-5; D may correspond to TRBD1 or TRBD2 (6 bases each). CDR1 and CDR2 (germline): ENHRY, SYGVKD. V lost 4 bases to trimming and J lost 4 bases, with 16 bases between them. The CDR3 has 15 amino acids. Here the CDR3 DNA reads TGTGCCATCAGTGGATCGACAGGAGGGGGAGAGACCCAGTACTTC. Protein sequence: CAISGSTGGGETQYF.

The rearrangement links TRBV3-1 (or the pseudogene TRBV3-2) to TRBJ1-3; D not resolved. This CDR3 comprises 16 residues. The V gene's germline CDR1 is LGHDT and CDR2 YNNKEL (reference sequence). V gave up 4 bases and J gave up 2 bases, with 15 bases separating them. Written as DNA, the CDR3 is TGTGCCAGCAGCCCCTCACGGCCCTTAACTGGAAACACCATATATTTT. Protein: CASSPSRPLTGNTIYF.

The J gene is TRBJ1-6, the V gene TRBV6-1; TRBD1 might be the D (5 bases). Trimming took 1 base from V and 7 from J, leaving 8 bases between them. The CDR3 length is 14 residues. CDR1 and CDR2 from the germline V gene are MNHNS and SASEGT. The DNA of the CDR3 is TGTGCCAGCAGTGAAGATGCAGGGAATTCACCCCTCCACTTT. This sequence encodes CASSEDAGNSPLHF.

The rearrangement links TRBV18 to TRBJ2-3; TRBD1 is a possible D gene (5 bases). V was trimmed by 5 bases and J by 0 bases, leaving 6 bases between them. The CDR3 length is 13 residues. CDR1 KGHSH and CDR2 LQKENI come from the germline V gene. In DNA form, the CDR3 reads TGTGCCAGCTCAGCAGGGAGCACAGATACGCAGTATTTT. As protein: CASSAGSTDTQYF.

The gene calls are TRBV4-1 and TRBJ1-1, with D possibly being TRBD1 (5 bases). The CDR3 length is 14 residues. Germline-derived CDR1 and CDR2 are MGHRA and YSYEKL. Trimming took 3 bases from V and 5 from J, leaving 13 bases between them. CDR3 loop: CASSQGWGGTEAFF. CDR3 DNA sequence: TGCGCCAGCAGCCAGGGCTGGGGGGGGACTGAAGCTTTCTTT.

V and J are TRBV3-1 (or the pseudogene TRBV3-2) and TRBJ2-4; possible D gene TRBD1, 5 bases. Trimming took 4 bases from V and 5 from J, leaving 18 bases between them. CDR1 and CDR2 from the germline V gene are LGHDT and YNNKEL (reference sequence). CDR3 length: 16 residues. The CDR3 sequence is CASSPSSPGPQNIQYF. The CDR3 DNA is TGTGCCAGCAGCCCCTCCTCCCCAGGGCCCCAAAACATTCAGTACTTC.

This sequence joins TRBV9 and TRBJ2-2; D gene uncertain. The germline V and J ends were trimmed by 3 bases and 5 bases, with 2 bases remaining between them. The CDR3 is 11 residues long. CDR1 SGDLS and CDR2 YYNGEE come from the germline V gene. CDR3 sequence reads: CASSATGELFF. CDR3 DNA: TGTGCCAGCAGCGCTACCGGGGAGCTGTTTTTT.

This chain uses TRBV5-6 with TRBJ1-2; D is uncertain. From germline, CDR1 is SGHDT and CDR2 YYEEEE. This CDR3 is 12 amino acids long. Trimming shortened V by 9 bases and J by 4 bases, and 13 bases separated the two germline ends. The CDR3 spells CATSRRIYGYTF. CDR3 DNA: TGTGCCACCAGTCGACGTATCTATGGCTACACCTTC. Together with reference TRBV5-6 and TRBJ1-2, the CDR3 gives the full variable domain: DAGVTQSPTHLIKTRGQQVTLRCSPKSGHDTVSWYQQALGQGPQFIFQYYEEEERQRGNFPDRFSGHQFPNYSSELNVNALLLGDSALYLCATSRRIYGYTFGSGTRLTVV.

V usage is TRBV6-5 and J usage is TRBJ2-5; the D gene is possibly TRBD1 (6 bases). CDR1 and CDR2 (germline): MNHEY, SVGAGI. V was shortened by 0 bases and J by 5 bases, with 13 bases between the two germline ends. This CDR3 is built from 15 residues. CDR3 in amino acids: CASSYSIGQRETQYF. For the CDR3, the DNA is TGTGCCAGCAGTTACTCGATAGGACAGCGGGAGACCCAGTACTTC.

The chain combines TRBV3-1 (or the pseudogene TRBV3-2) with TRBJ2-3; 11 nucleotides match TRBD2. Trimming cost V 4 bases and J 5 bases; bases outside gene matches: 8. Germline V gene sequence: CDR1 LGHDT, CDR2 YNNKEL (reference sequence). The CDR3 loop spans 16 amino acids. The CDR3 protein is CASSPLAGGPVDTQYF. CDR3 bases: TGTGCCAGCAGCCCCTTAGCGGGGGGGCCGGTAGATACGCAGTATTTT.

This clone appeared once. This chain uses TRBV18 with TRBJ2-7, with TRBD1 as a possible D gene (6 bases). V was clipped by 1 base and J by 9 bases, with 13 bases between them. CDR3 length: 13 amino acids. Germline V gene sequence: CDR1 KGHSH, CDR2 LQKENI. The CDR3 spells CASSPLGAGGQYF. The CDR3, as DNA: TGTGCCAGCTCACCACTGGGGGCCGGCGGGCAGTACTTC.

The CDR3 loop reads CASSDNNEQFF. Here the CDR3 DNA reads TGTGCCAGCAGCGATAACAATGAGCAGTTCTTC. V usage is TRBV9 and J usage is TRBJ2-1; D not resolved. CDR1 is SGDLS and CDR2 is YYNGEE in the germline V gene. CDR3 length equals 11 residues. V shed 3 bases and J shed 5 bases, with 3 bases lying between them.

This clone occurred once. The chain carries TRBV27 and TRBJ2-7, with 7 bases matching TRBD1. There are 16 residues in the CDR3. The ends lost 2 bases at V and 4 bases at J; junction bases unmatched: 11. The V gene's germline CDR1 is MNHEY and CDR2 SMNVEV (reference sequence). CDR3 DNA sequence: TGTGCCAGCAGTTTAGGTCAGACAGGGAATTTGTACGAGCAGTACTTC. Protein: CASSLGQTGNLYEQYF.

V gene TRBV27 combines with J gene TRBJ1-1; D remains unclear. Germline CDR1 and CDR2: MNHEY and SMNVEV (reference sequence). The CDR3 has 14 amino acids. The V gene lost 2 bases and the J gene lost 5 bases, with 12 bases spanning the gap. CDR3 nucleotides: TGTGCCAGCAGTTTAAGGTTGGGAGCGACTGAAGCTTTCTTT. Amino acids: CASSLRLGATEAFF.

This clone was observed a single time. This sequence joins TRBV15 and TRBJ2-1; no clear D. Germline CDR1 LNHNV, CDR2 YYDKDF (reference sequence). Trimming pared 0 bases from V and 0 bases from J, leaving 9 bases between. The CDR3 loop spans 16 amino acids. CDR3 nucleotides: TGTGCCACCAGCAGAGATTCGAGGAGCTCCTACAATGAGCAGTTCTTC. Protein sequence: CATSRDSRSSYNEQFF.

The rearrangement uses TRBV5-5 and TRBJ1-2; possibly TRBD1 for D (5 bases). V was shortened by 0 bases and J by 5 bases, with 8 bases between the two germline ends. Germline V gives CDR1 SGHKS, CDR2 YYEKEE (reference sequence). The CDR3 is 13 residues long. CDR3 residues: CASSLGGTYGYTF. The DNA of the CDR3 is TGTGCCAGCAGCTTGGGGGGGACTTATGGCTACACCTTC.

This clone was observed a single time. The gene calls are TRBV4-1 and TRBJ2-7, with 10 bases aligning to TRBD1. The germline gives CDR1 MGHRA, CDR2 YSYEKL. The V and J ends lost 4 bases and 1 base, in that order; junction bases with no gene match: 7. The CDR3 extends over 16 amino acids. The CDR3 nucleotides read TGCGCCAGCAGCCCCAGACTGGGACAGGGGTCCTACGAGCAGTACTTC. Translation: CASSPRLGQGSYEQYF.

Here the CDR3 DNA reads TGTGCCAGTAGTATAGGAGGAGGGGATAGCAATCAGCCCCAGCATTTT. This translates into CASSIGGGDSNQPQHF. The chain recombines TRBV19 with TRBJ1-5, with a possible D match to TRBD1 (5 bases). The CDR3 spans 16 residues. V lost 1 base, J lost 0 bases, and 10 bases lay in between. Germline V gives CDR1 LNHDA, CDR2 SQIVND (reference sequence).

The chain combines TRBV11-2 with TRBJ2-3; D may correspond to TRBD1 or TRBD2 (6 bases each). This CDR3 has 16 residues. From germline, CDR1 is SGHAT and CDR2 FQNNGV. Trimming took 1 base from V and 5 from J, leaving 16 bases between them. This CDR3 is CASSLGVRGAIDTQYF. Written as DNA, the CDR3 is TGTGCCAGCAGCTTAGGCGTTAGGGGGGCCATAGATACGCAGTATTTT.

J is TRBJ1-3 and V is TRBV14; no firm D call. The V and J ends lost 0 bases and 0 bases respectively, with 9 bases between them. The CDR3 has 16 residues. From germline, CDR1 is SGHDN and CDR2 FVKESK. CDR3 coding DNA: TGTGCCAGCAGCCAAGACACAGTCCCCTCTGGAAACACCATATATTTT. Amino acid sequence: CASSQDTVPSGNTIYF.

CDR3 amino acids: CAWNKGLFSGNTIYF. In DNA, the CDR3 is TGTGCCTGGAACAAGGGGCTTTTCTCTGGAAACACCATATATTTT. This rearrangement joins TRBV30 to TRBJ1-3, with D possibly TRBD1 on 5 matching bases. The V gene's germline CDR1 is GTSNPN and CDR2 SVGIG (reference sequence). The length of the CDR3 is 15 residues. The V gene lost 4 bases and the J gene lost 0 bases, with 13 bases spanning the gap.

The chain combines TRBV7-9 with TRBJ1-1, with no clear D. V dropped 2 bases and J dropped 7 bases, with 14 bases sitting between them. CDR1 and CDR2 (germline): SEHNR, FQNEAQ (reference sequence). This CDR3 has 14 residues. CDR3: CASSLQGDVGEAFF. In DNA, the CDR3 is TGTGCCAGCAGCTTACAAGGCGATGTTGGTGAAGCTTTCTTT. Drawing the rest from reference TRBV7-9 and TRBJ1-1, the complete variable domain is DTGVSQNPRHKITKRGQNVTFRCDPISEHNRLYWYRQTLGQGPEFLTYFQNEAQLEKSRLLSDRFSAERPKGSFSTLEIQRTEQGDSAMYLCASSLQGDVGEAFFGQGTRLTVV.